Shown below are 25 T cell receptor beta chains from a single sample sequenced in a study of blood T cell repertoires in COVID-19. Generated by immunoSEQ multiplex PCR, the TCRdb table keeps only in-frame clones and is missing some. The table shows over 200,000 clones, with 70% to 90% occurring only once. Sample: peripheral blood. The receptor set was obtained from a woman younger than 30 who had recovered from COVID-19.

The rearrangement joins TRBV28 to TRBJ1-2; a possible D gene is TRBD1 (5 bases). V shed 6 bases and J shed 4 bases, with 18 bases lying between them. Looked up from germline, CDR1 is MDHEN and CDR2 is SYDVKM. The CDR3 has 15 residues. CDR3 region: CASSRGIFWIYGYTF. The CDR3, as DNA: TGTGCCAGCAGCCGGGGGATATTTTGGATCTATGGCTACACCTTC.

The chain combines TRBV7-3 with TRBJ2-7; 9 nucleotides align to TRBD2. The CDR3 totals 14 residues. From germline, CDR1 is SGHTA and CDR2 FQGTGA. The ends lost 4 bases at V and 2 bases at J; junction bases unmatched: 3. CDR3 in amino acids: CASSSTSGPYEQYF. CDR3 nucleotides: TGTGCCAGCAGCTCAACTAGCGGGCCCTACGAGCAGTACTTC.

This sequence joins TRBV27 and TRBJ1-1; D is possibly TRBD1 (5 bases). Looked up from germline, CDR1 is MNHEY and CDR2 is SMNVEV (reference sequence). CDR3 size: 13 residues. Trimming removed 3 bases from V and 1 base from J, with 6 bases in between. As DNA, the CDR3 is TGTGCCAGCAGTTTCAGGGAGAACACTGAAGCTTTCTTT. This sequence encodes CASSFRENTEAFF.

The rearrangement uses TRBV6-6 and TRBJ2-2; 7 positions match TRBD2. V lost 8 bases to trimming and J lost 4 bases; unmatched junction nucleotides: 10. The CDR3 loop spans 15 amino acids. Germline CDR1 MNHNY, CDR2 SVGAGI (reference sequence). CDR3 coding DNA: TGTGCCAGCGGACCACGACTAGCAGGCACCGGGGAGCTGTTTTTT. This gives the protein CASGPRLAGTGELFF.

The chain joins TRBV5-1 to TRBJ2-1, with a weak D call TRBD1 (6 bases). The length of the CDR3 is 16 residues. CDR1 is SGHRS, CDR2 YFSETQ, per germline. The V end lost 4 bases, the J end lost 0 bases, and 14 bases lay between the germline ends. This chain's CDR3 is CASSPDRLYSYNEQFF. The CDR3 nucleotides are TGCGCCAGCAGCCCCGACAGGCTGTACTCCTACAATGAGCAGTTCTTC.

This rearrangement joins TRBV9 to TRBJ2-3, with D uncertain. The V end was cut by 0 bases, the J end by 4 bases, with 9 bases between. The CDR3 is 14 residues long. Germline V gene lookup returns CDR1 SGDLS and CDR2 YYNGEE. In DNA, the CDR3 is TGTGCCAGCAGCGTAGATGGAGTCCCAGATACGCAGTATTTT. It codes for CASSVDGVPDTQYF.

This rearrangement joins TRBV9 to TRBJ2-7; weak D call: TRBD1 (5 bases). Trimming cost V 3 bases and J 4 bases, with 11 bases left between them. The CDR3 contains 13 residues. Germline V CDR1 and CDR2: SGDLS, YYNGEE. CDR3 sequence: CASSALQGYEQYF. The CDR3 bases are TGTGCCAGCAGCGCTCTTCAGGGTTACGAGCAGTACTTC.

This CDR3 is CASSKRPDRGDYGYTF. The CDR3 DNA reads TGTGCCAGCAGCAAAAGGCCGGACAGGGGAGACTATGGCTACACCTTC. This chain uses TRBV21-1 with TRBJ1-2; TRBD1 is the table's D call and was not checked against the DNA. TRBV21-1 is labeled a pseudogene. The CDR3 sequence is 16 residues long.

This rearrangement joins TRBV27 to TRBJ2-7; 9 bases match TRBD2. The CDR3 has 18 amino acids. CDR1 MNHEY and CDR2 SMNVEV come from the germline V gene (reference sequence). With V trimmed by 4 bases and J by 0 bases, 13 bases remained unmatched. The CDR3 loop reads CASSSTSGRTGSSYEQYF. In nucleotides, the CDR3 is TGTGCCAGCAGTTCTACTAGCGGGCGGACGGGCAGCTCCTACGAGCAGTACTTC.

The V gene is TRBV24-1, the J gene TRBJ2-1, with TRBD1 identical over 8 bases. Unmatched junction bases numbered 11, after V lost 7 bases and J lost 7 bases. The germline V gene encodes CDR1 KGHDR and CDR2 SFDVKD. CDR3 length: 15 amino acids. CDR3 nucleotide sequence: TGTGCCACCAGGGAAGGACAGGGCTTTGTGAATGAGCAGTTCTTC. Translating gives CATREGQGFVNEQFF.

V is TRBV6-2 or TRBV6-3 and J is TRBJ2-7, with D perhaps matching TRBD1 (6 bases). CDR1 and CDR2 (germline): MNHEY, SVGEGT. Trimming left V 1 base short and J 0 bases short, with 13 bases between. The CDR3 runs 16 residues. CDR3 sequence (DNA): TGTGCCAGCAGTTACTTTTTGGACAGAACCTCCTACGAGCAGTACTTC. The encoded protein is CASSYFLDRTSYEQYF.

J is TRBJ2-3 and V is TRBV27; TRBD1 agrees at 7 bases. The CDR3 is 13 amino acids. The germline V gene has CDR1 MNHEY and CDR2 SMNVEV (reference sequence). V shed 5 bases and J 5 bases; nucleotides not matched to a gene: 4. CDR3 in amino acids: CASSKRTGDTQYF. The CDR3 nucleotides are TGTGCCAGCAGTAAACGGACAGGAGATACGCAGTATTTT.

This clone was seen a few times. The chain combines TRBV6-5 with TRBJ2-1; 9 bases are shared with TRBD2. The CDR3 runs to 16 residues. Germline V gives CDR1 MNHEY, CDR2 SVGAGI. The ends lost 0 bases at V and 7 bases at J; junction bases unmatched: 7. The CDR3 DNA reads TGTGCCAGCAGTTACTCTTTAAGCGGGGGGCAAAATGAGCAGTTCTTC. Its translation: CASSYSLSGGQNEQFF.

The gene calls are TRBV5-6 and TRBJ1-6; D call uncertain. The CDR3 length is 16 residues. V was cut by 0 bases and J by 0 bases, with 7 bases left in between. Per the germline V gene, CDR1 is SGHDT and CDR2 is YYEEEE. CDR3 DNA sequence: TGTGCCAGCAGCTTGGATGGGAGCTCCTATAATTCACCCCTCCACTTT. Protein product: CASSLDGSSYNSPLHF.

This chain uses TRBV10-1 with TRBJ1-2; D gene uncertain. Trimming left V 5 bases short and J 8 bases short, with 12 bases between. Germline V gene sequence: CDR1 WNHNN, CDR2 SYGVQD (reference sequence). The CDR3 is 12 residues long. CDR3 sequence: CASSLNSRGYTF. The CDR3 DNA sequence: TGCGCCAGCAGTCTGAACAGCCGGGGCTACACCTTC.

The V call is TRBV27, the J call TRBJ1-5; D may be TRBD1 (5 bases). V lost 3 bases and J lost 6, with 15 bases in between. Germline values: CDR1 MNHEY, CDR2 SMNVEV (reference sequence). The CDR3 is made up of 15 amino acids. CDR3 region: CASSLAGPGAQPQHF. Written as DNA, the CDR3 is TGTGCCAGCAGTTTGGCAGGGCCGGGAGCTCAGCCCCAGCATTTT.

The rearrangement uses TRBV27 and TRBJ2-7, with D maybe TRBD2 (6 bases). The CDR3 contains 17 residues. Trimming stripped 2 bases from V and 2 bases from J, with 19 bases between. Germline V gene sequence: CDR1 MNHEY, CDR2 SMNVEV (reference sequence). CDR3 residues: CASSLQGLAREPYEQYF. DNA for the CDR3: TGTGCCAGCAGTTTACAGGGATTAGCCCGGGAGCCCTACGAGCAGTACTTC.

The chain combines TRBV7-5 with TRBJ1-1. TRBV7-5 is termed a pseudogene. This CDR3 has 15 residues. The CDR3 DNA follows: TGTGTCAGAAGCTTATCGGGGAAGTGGGGCACTGAAGCTTTCTTT. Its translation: CVRSLSGKWGTEAFF.

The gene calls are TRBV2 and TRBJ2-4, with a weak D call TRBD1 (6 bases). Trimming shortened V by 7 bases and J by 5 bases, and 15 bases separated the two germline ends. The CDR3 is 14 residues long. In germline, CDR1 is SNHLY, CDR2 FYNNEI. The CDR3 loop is CASKFGDNQNIQYF. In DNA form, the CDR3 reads TGTGCCAGCAAATTTGGGGACAACCAAAACATTCAGTACTTC. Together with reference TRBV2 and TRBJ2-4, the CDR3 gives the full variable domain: EPEVTQTPSHQVTQMGQEVILRCVPISNHLYFYWYRQILGQKVEFLVSFYNNEISEKSEIFDDQFSVERPDGSNFTLKIRSTKLEDSAMYFCASKFGDNQNIQYFGAGTRLSVL.

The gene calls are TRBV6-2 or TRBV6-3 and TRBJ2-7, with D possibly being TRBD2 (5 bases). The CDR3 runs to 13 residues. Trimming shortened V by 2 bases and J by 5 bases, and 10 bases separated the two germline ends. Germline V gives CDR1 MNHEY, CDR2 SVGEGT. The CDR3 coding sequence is TGTGCCAGCAGTTACGTGGGAGTCCACGAGCAGTACTTC. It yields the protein CASSYVGVHEQYF.

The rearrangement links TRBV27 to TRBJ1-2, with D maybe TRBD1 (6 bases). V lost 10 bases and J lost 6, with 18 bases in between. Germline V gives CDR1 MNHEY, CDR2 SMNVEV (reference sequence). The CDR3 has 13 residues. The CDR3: CATIGGGKDGYTF. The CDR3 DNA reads TGTGCCACCATAGGGGGGGGGAAAGATGGCTACACCTTC.

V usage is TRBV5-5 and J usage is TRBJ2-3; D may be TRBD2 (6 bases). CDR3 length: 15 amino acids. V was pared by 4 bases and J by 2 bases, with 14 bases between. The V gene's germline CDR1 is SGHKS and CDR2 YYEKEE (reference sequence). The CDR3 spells CASSLERAFTDTQYF. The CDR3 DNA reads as TGTGCCAGCAGCCTGGAGCGGGCCTTCACAGATACGCAGTATTTT.

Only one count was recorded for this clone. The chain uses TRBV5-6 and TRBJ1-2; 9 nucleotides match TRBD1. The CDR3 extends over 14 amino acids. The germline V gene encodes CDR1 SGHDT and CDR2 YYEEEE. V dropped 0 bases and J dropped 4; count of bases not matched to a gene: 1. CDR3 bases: TGTGCCAGCAGCTTGGGGGACAGGGCCTATGGCTACACCTTC. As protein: CASSLGDRAYGYTF. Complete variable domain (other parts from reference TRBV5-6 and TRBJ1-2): DAGVTQSPTHLIKTRGQQVTLRCSPKSGHDTVSWYQQALGQGPQFIFQYYEEEERQRGNFPDRFSGHQFPNYSSELNVNALLLGDSALYLCASSLGDRAYGYTFGSGTRLTVV.

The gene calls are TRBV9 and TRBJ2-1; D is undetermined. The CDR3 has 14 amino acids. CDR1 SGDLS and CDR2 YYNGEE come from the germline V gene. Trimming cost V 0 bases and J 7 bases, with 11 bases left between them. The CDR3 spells CASSVAPHGNEQFF. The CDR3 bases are TGTGCCAGCAGCGTAGCCCCTCACGGGAATGAGCAGTTCTTC.

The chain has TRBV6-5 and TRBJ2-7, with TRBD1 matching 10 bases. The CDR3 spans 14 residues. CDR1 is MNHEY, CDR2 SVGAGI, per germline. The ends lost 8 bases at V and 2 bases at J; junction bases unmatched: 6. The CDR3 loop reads CASARTGGTYEQYF. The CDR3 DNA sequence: TGTGCCAGCGCTAGGACAGGGGGAACCTACGAGCAGTACTTC.